These 25 T cell receptor beta chains share one sample of origin, sequenced in a study of tumor and adjacent non-tumor tissue in lung cancer. The library came from three nested PCR rounds adapted from ARM-PCR protocols. TCRdb called the multiplex PCR reads again in MiXCR, with one record for every CDR3 protein. The table lists about 110,000 distinct CDR3 sequences, 84% of them singletons. The template was RNA from unsorted bulk tissue. Sequenced sample: lung tumor tissue. Receptor source: a man aged 65-85 years with non-small cell lung cancer.

The CDR3 reads CANRLGSGDFGGEQYF. The DNA of the CDR3 is TGTGCCAATAGGCTGGGTAGCGGAGACTTCGGGGGCGAGCAGTACTTC. V is TRBV12-3 or TRBV12-4 and J is TRBJ2-7; D is perhaps TRBD2 (6 bases). The V gene lost 10 bases and the J gene lost 6 bases, with 28 bases spanning the gap. The CDR3 has 16 residues.

Comment on this clonotype: A much larger clonotype is one base distant, so this may be a read error. Since no conserved phenylalanine or tryptophan closes the CDR3, a read error is the likely cause. The chain links TRBV28 to TRBJ1-1, with D perhaps TRBD1 (6 bases). This CDR3 has 14 amino acids. CDR1 is MDHEN, CDR2 SYDVKM, per germline. The V and J ends lost 6 bases and 2 bases respectively, with 13 bases between them. The CDR3 spells CASSDGQPNTEAFV. DNA of the CDR3: TGTGCCAGCAGCGACGGACAGCCAAACACTGAAGCTTTCGTT.

Points on this clonotype: A read error may produce the germline difference seen at one junction end. This rearrangement joins TRBV6-2 or TRBV6-3 to TRBJ2-2, with 7 bases lining up with TRBD2. CDR3 length: 16 amino acids. Germline values: CDR1 MNHEY, CDR2 SVGEGT. CDR3 DNA: TGTGCCAGCAGTTACATCAGCGGGACCAACACCCGGGAGCTGTTTTTT. Amino acid sequence: CASSYISGTNTRELFF.

As concerns this clonotype: At one of its ends the junction is not consistent with the germline gene, which may arise from a read error. The gene calls are TRBV29-1 and TRBJ2-5, with 7 bases fitting TRBD1. The CDR3 covers 12 residues. CDR1 and CDR2 (germline): SQVTM, ANQGSEA. CDR3 protein: CSVEAGGESQCF. CDR3 sequence (DNA): TGCAGCGTTGAGGCAGGGGGAGAGTCCCAGTGTTTC.

For this clonotype: One junction end does not reproduce the germline sequence, and a read error may be involved. V gene TRBV11-2 combines with J gene TRBJ2-7; TRBD1 is a possible D gene (7 bases). The V gene's germline CDR1 is SGHAT and CDR2 FQNNGV. CDR3 length equals 15 residues. The CDR3 is CTSSLGQGGRYQQYF. The CDR3 DNA reads as TGTACCAGCAGCTTAGGCCAGGGGGGCAGGTACCAGCAGTACTTC.

On this clonotype itself: As the CDR3 is not closed by the conserved phenylalanine or tryptophan, this likely results from a read error. No DNA is shown, since the ends of the CDR3 on it are uncertain; the CDR3 is the one TCRdb lists. This rearrangement joins TRBV29-1 to TRBJ1-1. The CDR3 is 13 residues long, ends included. From germline, CDR1 is SQVTM and CDR2 ANQGSEA. CDR3 amino acids: CSVSRRADTEALS.

A note on this clonotype: At one boundary the junction diverges from the germline segment, which might be a read error. The chain has TRBV6-6 and TRBJ2-3; 10 bases match TRBD1. CDR3 length: 17 amino acids. Per the germline V gene, CDR1 is MNHNY and CDR2 is SVGAGI (reference sequence). For the CDR3, the DNA is TGCGCAAGCAGTTACGATTCAGACAGGGGGCGCACAGATACGCAGTATTTT. This sequence encodes CASSYDSDRGRTDTQYF.

In this sample, this clonotype turned up once. Germline is not matched at one junction end, which may reflect a read error. This rearrangement joins TRBV6-6 to TRBJ2-5; possibly TRBD2 for D (6 bases). The CDR3 sequence is 14 residues long. Germline V gene sequence: CDR1 MNHNY, CDR2 SVGAGI (reference sequence). CDR3 bases: TGTGCCAGCACTTATGCGGGGACCCAAGATACCCAGTACTTC. Translating it yields CASTYAGTQDTQYF.

The rearrangement joins TRBV6-1 to TRBJ1-2; D ambiguous. The CDR3 runs to 12 residues. V shed 7 bases and J shed 4 bases, with 10 bases lying between them. Germline CDR1 and CDR2: MNHNS and SASEGT. CDR3 in amino acids: CASNDRFYGYTF. CDR3 DNA sequence: TGTGCCAGCAATGATCGTTTCTATGGCTACACCTTC.

The table lists this clonotype with many counts. This rearrangement joins TRBV12-3 or TRBV12-4 to TRBJ1-5, with TRBD1 matching over 9 bases. The ends lost 4 bases at V and 6 bases at J; junction bases unmatched: 1. The CDR3 runs 13 residues. Here the CDR3 reads CASSWDRVQPQHF. CDR3 in DNA: TGTGCCAGCAGTTGGGACAGGGTTCAGCCCCAGCATTTT.

This clonotype appeared a few times. An end of the junction differs from the germline gene, which may be a read error. The chain uses TRBV5-1 and TRBJ2-2; a weak D match, TRBD1 (5 bases). The CDR3 spans 15 residues. CDR1 SGHRS and CDR2 YFSETQ come from the germline V gene. The CDR3 DNA is TGCGCCAGCAACCCTTCTTCAGGGAACACCAGGGAGCTGTTTTTT. This translates into CASNPSSGNTRELFF.

Note on this clonotype: At one end the junction does not follow the germline gene, possibly because of a read error. The chain recombines TRBV5-1 with TRBJ1-1; TRBD1 agrees at 9 bases. CDR1 SGHRS and CDR2 YFSETQ come from the germline V gene. This CDR3 has 20 residues. The CDR3 sequence: CASSYGQGPSRLRWNTEAFF. The CDR3 DNA is TGCGCGAGCAGCTATGGACAGGGGCCTTCCCGACTTCGTTGGAACACTGAAGCTTTCTTT.

Concerning this clonotype: Since no conserved phenylalanine or tryptophan closes the CDR3, a read error is the likely cause. The DNA is omitted, as the CDR3 cannot be located on it reliably, and the CDR3 follows TCRdb's listing. The chain recombines TRBV12-3 or TRBV12-4 with TRBJ2-1; TRBD2 reflects the table's D call only, with no check against the DNA. The CDR3 is 13 residues long, counting both termini. The CDR3 spells CASRAGTAFDLLL.

CDR3: CASNRGGYDGQFF. CDR3 bases: TGTGCCAGCAATAGAGGCGGTTACGATGGGCAGTTCTTC. This chain uses TRBV6-2 or TRBV6-3 with TRBJ2-1; D unclear. The CDR3 is 13 amino acids. CDR1 MNHEY and CDR2 SVGEGT come from the germline V gene. V was cut by 7 bases and J by 12 bases, with 19 bases left in between.

Points on this clonotype: This CDR3 fails to terminate in the conserved phenylalanine or tryptophan, so it likely reflects a read error. The DNA is omitted, as the CDR3 cannot be located on it reliably, and the CDR3 follows TCRdb's listing. The rearrangement joins TRBV10-1 to TRBJ2-7; TRBD2, as called in the table, went unchecked against the DNA. Germline values: CDR1 WNHNN, CDR2 SYGVQD (reference sequence). With termini counted, the CDR3 has 15 amino acids. The CDR3 loop reads CASSESGLAGGEPYI.

A remark on this clonotype: Its ends do not fully match the called genes, so a read error is possible. The chain carries TRBV9 and TRBJ2-5, with 10 nucleotides matching TRBD2. The CDR3 consists of 16 residues. The germline V gene has CDR1 SGDLS and CDR2 YYNGEE. For the CDR3, the DNA is TGTGCCTGCAGCGCCAGCGGGAGGGAGATAGGGGAGACCCAGTACTTC. Translating it yields CACSASGREIGETQYF. Looking up the rest from reference TRBV9 and TRBJ2-5 gives the full variable domain: DSGVTQTPKHLITATGQRVTLRCSPRSGDLSVYWYQQSLDQGLQFLIQYYNGEERAKGNILERFSAQQFPDLHSELNLSSLELGDSALYFCACSASGREIGETQYFGPGTRLLVL.

Note on this clonotype: Here the CDR3 omits its conserved ending phenylalanine or tryptophan, so a read error is the likely source. The rearrangement uses TRBV29-1 and TRBJ1-1; no firm D call. V was clipped by 7 bases and J by 10 bases, with 25 bases between them. The CDR3 runs 14 residues. Germline V gene lookup returns CDR1 SQVTM and CDR2 ANQGSEA. CDR3: CSATTGGPNSGAFH. CDR3 bases: TGCAGCGCAACCACGGGCGGGCCTAATAGCGGAGCTTTCCAT.

A word on this clonotype: The germline gene is not matched at one end of the junction; a read error may be the cause. The rearrangement links TRBV7-9 to TRBJ1-4, with D possibly TRBD1 on 6 matching bases. CDR1 SEHNR and CDR2 FQNEAQ come from the germline V gene (reference sequence). The CDR3 runs to 16 residues. The CDR3 here is CASINPQGILGEKLFF. For the CDR3, the DNA is TGTGCCAGCATCAACCCACAGGGCATTTTAGGAGAAAAACTGTTTTTC.

The chain recombines TRBV5-4 with TRBJ2-1, with a tentative D call TRBD1 (6 bases). Per the germline V gene, CDR1 is SGHNT and CDR2 is YYREEE (reference sequence). This CDR3 is 15 amino acids long. The chain's CDR3 is CVRSFGGRLGNEQFF. CDR3 DNA sequence: TGTGTCAGGAGCTTTGGGGGCAGGCTGGGGAATGAGCAGTTCTTC.

Of note for this clonotype: Relative to the germline gene, one junction end is altered; a read error may explain this. This chain links TRBV6-1 with TRBJ1-2; D gene uncertain. CDR3 length: 12 amino acids. Per germline, CDR1 MNHNS and CDR2 SASEGT. DNA for the CDR3: TGTACCAGCAGTGACCGTTTCTATGGCTACGCCTTC. This translates into CTSSDRFYGYAF.

A few counts support this clonotype. Possible read error: a much larger clone is one base away. This rearrangement joins TRBV5-1 to TRBJ2-2; D possibly corresponds to TRBD1 (6 bases). V was clipped by 8 bases and J by 1 base, with 15 bases between them. Looked up from germline, CDR1 is SGHRS and CDR2 is YFSETQ. CDR3 length: 15 amino acids. The CDR3 sequence is CARSIRGMNTGELFF. The CDR3 DNA reads as TGCGCCAGAAGCATCAGGGGCATGAACACCGGGGAGCTGTTTTTT. Variable domain in full (rest from reference TRBV5-1 and TRBJ2-2): KAGVTQTPRYLIKTRGQQVTLSCSPISGHRSVSWYQQTPGQGLQFLFEYFSETQRNKGNFPGRFSGRQFSNSRSEMNVSTLELGDSALYLCARSIRGMNTGELFFGEGSRLTVL.

In regard to this clonotype: A read error is likely, as this CDR3 ends without the conserved phenylalanine or tryptophan. This rearrangement joins TRBV12-3 or TRBV12-4 to TRBJ2-3; no clear D gene. CDR3 length: 11 amino acids. Trimming cost V 5 bases and J 11 bases, with 11 bases left between them. CDR3 amino acids: CASSIKGMQYI. The CDR3 nucleotides read TGTGCCAGCAGTATTAAAGGTATGCAGTATATT.

This CDR3 is CASSVQKLQTYEQYF. CDR3 coding DNA: TGTGCCAGCAGCGTGCAGAAGCTGCAGACCTACGAGCAGTACTTC. This chain uses TRBV13 with TRBJ2-7, with D unresolved. Germline values: CDR1 PRHDT, CDR2 FYEKMQ (reference sequence). This CDR3 has 15 residues. Trimming removed 5 bases at V and 2 bases at J, with 16 bases between.

Of note for this clonotype: The junction departs from germline at one end; a sequencing error may be responsible. The chain has TRBV6-1 and TRBJ1-5; D call uncertain. The CDR3 has 14 residues. The germline CDR1 and CDR2 sequences are MNHNS and SASEGT. CDR3 sequence (DNA): TGTGCCAACAGTGCGGACGGGAGCAATCAACCCCAGCATTTT. Protein product: CANSADGSNQPQHF.

For this clonotype: One end of the junction varies from germline; a read error may be responsible. CDR3 loop: CSSSYSTLNYGYTF. CDR3 DNA: TGTTCCAGCAGTTACTCGACATTAAACTATGGCTACACCTTC. The genes are TRBV6-5 and TRBJ1-2; no reliable D call. There are 14 residues in the CDR3. CDR1 and CDR2 (germline): MNHEY, SVGAGI.